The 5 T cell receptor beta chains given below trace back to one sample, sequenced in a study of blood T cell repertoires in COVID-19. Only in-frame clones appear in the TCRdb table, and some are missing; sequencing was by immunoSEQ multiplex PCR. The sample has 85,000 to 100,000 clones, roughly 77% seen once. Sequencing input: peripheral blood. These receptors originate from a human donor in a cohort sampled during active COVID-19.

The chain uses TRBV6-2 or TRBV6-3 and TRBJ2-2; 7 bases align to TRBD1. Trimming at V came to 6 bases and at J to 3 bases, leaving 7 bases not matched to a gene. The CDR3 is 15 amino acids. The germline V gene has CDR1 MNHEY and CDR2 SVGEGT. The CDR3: CASSTRDRYTGELFF. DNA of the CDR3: TGTGCCAGCAGCACACGGGACAGATACACCGGGGAGCTGTTTTTT.

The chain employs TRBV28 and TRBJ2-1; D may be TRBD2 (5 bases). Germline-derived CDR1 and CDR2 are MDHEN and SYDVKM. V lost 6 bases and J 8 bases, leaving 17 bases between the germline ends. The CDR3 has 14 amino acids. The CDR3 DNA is TGTGCCAGCAGCCACCCGGTGAGGGTCGATGAGCAGTTCTTC. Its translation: CASSHPVRVDEQFF.

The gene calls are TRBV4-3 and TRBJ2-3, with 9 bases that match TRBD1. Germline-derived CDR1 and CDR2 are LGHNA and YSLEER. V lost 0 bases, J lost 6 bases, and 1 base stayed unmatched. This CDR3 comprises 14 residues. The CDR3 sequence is CASSQEQGADTQYF. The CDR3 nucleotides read TGCGCCAGCAGCCAAGAACAGGGGGCTGATACGCAGTATTTT.

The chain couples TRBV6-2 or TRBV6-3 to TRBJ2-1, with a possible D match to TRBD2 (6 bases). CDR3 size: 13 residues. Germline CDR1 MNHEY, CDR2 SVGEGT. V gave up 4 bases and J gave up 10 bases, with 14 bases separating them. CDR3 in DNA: TGTGCCAGCAGTTCTGTGGCGGGAAGCGAGCAGTTCTTC. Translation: CASSSVAGSEQFF.

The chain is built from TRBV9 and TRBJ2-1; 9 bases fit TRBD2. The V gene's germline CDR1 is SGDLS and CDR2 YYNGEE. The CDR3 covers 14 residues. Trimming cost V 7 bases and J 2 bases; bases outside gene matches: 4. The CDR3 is CASAREGTYNEQFF. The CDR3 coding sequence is TGTGCCAGCGCGCGGGAGGGGACCTACAATGAGCAGTTCTTC.